The T cell receptor (beta chain) described here comes from a study of cytomegalovirus exposure and HLA in healthy donors. Germline V lookup: CDR1 SGHTA, CDR2 FQGNSA. The CDR3 is made up of 15 amino acids. Trimming pared 3 bases from V and 0 bases from J, leaving 12 bases between. The PCR employed 60 Vbeta primers together with 13 Jbeta primers. Assay used: immunoSEQ multiplex PCR; TCRdb lists only in-frame clones, some missing. This listing includes 200,000 to 250,000 clones. The chain uses TRBV7-2 and TRBJ2-7, with unresolved D. The clonotype was recovered from a woman in her twenties or thirties in good health and CMV-seropositive. The material sequenced was PBMCs. CDR3 residues: CASSFRPFLSYEQYF. Written as DNA, the CDR3 is TGTGCCAGCAGCTTCCGTCCTTTTCTCTCCTACGAGCAGTACTTC.